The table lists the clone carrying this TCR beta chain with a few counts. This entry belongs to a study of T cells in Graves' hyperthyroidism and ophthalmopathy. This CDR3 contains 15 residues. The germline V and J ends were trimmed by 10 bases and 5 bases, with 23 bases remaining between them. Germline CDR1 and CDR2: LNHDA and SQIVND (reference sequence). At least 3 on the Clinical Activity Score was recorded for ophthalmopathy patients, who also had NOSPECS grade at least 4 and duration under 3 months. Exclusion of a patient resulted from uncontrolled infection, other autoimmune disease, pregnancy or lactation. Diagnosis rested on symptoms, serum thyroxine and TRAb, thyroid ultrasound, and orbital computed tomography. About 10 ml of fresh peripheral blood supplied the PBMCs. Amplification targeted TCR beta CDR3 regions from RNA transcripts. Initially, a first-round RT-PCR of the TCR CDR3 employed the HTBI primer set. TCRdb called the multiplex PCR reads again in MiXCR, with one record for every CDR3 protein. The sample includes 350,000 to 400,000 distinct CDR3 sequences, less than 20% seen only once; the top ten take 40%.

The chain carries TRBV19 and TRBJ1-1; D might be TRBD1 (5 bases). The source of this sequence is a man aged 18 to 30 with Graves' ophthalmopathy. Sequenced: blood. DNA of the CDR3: TGTGCCACAACGACAGCTTCAGGCGTTGGAACTGAAGCTTTCTTT. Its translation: CATTTASGVGTEAFF.